Shown below are 29 T cell receptor beta chains from a single sample sequenced in a study of T cell repertoires in cytomegalovirus infection (dated by TCRdb to the late 2010s). Sequencing instrument: Illumina HiSeq 1500. TCRdb cleaned the public reads at Q25 with fastp, built clones with MiXCR and kept in-frame beta chains. Each entry merges the rows of one CDR3 protein and shows their most common DNA and genes. The sample table shows about 230,000 distinct CDR3 sequences, and over 20% are seen once. Of the sample, around a sixth falls within the top ten clones. Sequenced input: CD8+ T cells from PBMCs. These receptors were obtained from a human donor in good health (CMV status not recorded). Some clones in this sample may be carry-over from other donors' samples.

The gene calls are TRBV7-9 and TRBJ1-1; weak D call: TRBD1 (5 bases). Trimming shortened V by 5 bases and J by 11 bases, and 12 bases separated the two germline ends. The CDR3 length is 11 residues. Germline CDR1 is SEHNR and CDR2 is FQNEAQ (reference sequence). The CDR3 nucleotides read TGTGCCAGCAGCCCGGACCAGGGTGCTTTCTTT. Translation gives CASSPDQGAFF.

Comment on this clonotype: Given a much more abundant clone one base away, this may be a read error. The CDR3 end shows no conserved phenylalanine or tryptophan, and so a read error is likely. The chain uses TRBV7-2 and TRBJ2-1; D ambiguous. The CDR3 is made up of 17 amino acids. Deletions cut 0 bases from V and 5 bases from J, with 17 bases between. Per the germline V gene, CDR1 is SGHTA and CDR2 is FQGNSA. This chain's CDR3 is CASSLAPRRVPDNEQFY. Written as DNA, the CDR3 is TGTGCCAGCAGCTTAGCTCCCCGCCGAGTTCCTGACAATGAGCAGTTCTAC.

The V and J genes are TRBV12-3 or TRBV12-4 and TRBJ2-5; D gene unclear. This CDR3 has 14 residues. V shed 2 bases and J shed 0 bases, with 7 bases lying between them. The CDR3 is CASSLSLDQETQYF. The DNA for the CDR3 is TGTGCCAGCAGTTTAAGTTTGGACCAAGAGACCCAGTACTTC.

The J gene is TRBJ2-1, the V gene TRBV30; 7 bases line up with TRBD1. CDR3 length equals 15 residues. Germline CDR1 reads GTSNPN; CDR2 reads SVGIG (reference sequence). V shed 2 bases and J 2 bases; nucleotides not matched to a gene: 6. The CDR3 is CAWSLTGTAYNEQFF. CDR3 DNA sequence: TGTGCCTGGAGTTTGACCGGGACAGCCTACAATGAGCAGTTCTTC.

The CDR3 DNA follows: TGTGCCAGTAGTAGAGACGTCTACAATGAGCAGTTCTTC. It translates to CASSRDVYNEQFF. The chain has TRBV19 and TRBJ2-1; unclear D gene. This CDR3 comprises 13 residues. Per the germline V gene, CDR1 is LNHDA and CDR2 is SQIVND (reference sequence). Trimming pared 4 bases from V and 3 bases from J, leaving 7 bases between. The full variable domain, its missing parts supplied by reference TRBV19 and TRBJ2-1, is DGGITQSPKYLFRKEGQNVTLSCEQNLNHDAMYWYRQDPGQGLRLIYYSQIVNDFQKGDIAEGYSVSREKKESFPLTVTSAQKNPTAFYLCASSRDVYNEQFFGPGTRLTVL.

This clonotype has ten or more counts. V usage is TRBV7-9 and J usage is TRBJ2-5; 9 bases match TRBD2. There are 13 residues in the CDR3. In germline, CDR1 is SEHNR, CDR2 FQNEAQ (reference sequence). The CDR3: CAGLAGIQETQYF. The CDR3 coding sequence is TGTGCAGGTCTAGCGGGAATACAAGAGACCCAGTACTTC.

V gene TRBV19 combines with J gene TRBJ2-1; no firm D call. The V end was cut by 3 bases, the J end by 5 bases, with 8 bases between. Germline CDR1 reads LNHDA; CDR2 reads SQIVND (reference sequence). The CDR3 runs to 13 residues. The CDR3 spells CASSMGMNNEQFF. The CDR3 DNA is TGTGCCAGTAGTATGGGGATGAACAATGAGCAGTTCTTC.

There are many counts of this clonotype. This chain uses TRBV6-1 with TRBJ2-3; 7 bases fit TRBD1. The J segment lost 1 base and the V segment lost 7 bases, leaving 5 bases of the junction unmatched. Germline loops: CDR1 MNHNS, CDR2 SASEGT. The CDR3 extends over 14 amino acids. The CDR3 is CASTSGQGTDTQYF. CDR3 sequence (DNA): TGTGCCAGCACCTCAGGACAGGGCACAGATACGCAGTATTTT.

The chain is built from TRBV24-1 and TRBJ2-4; 12 bases match TRBD2. Germline values: CDR1 KGHDR, CDR2 SFDVKD. CDR3 length equals 21 residues. Trimming removed 3 bases from V and 2 bases from J; junction bases left unmatched: 16. CDR3 protein: CATSDRTPSSGGASTKNIQYF. The CDR3 nucleotides read TGTGCCACCAGTGATCGAACCCCTTCTAGCGGGGGGGCCTCTACCAAAAACATTCAGTACTTC.

J is TRBJ1-2 and V is TRBV11-2; TRBD1 is a possible D gene (6 bases). V was pared by 3 bases and J by 6 bases, with 11 bases between. Germline assignment: CDR1 SGHAT and CDR2 FQNNGV. The CDR3 is 13 residues long. The CDR3 protein is CASSFAGADGYTF. In DNA form, the CDR3 reads TGTGCCAGCAGCTTCGCAGGGGCGGATGGCTACACCTTC.

A word on this clonotype: The germline gene is not matched at one end of the junction; a read error may be the cause. The V call is TRBV13, the J call TRBJ1-2; 7 bases fit TRBD1. The CDR3 runs 13 residues. The germline CDR1 and CDR2 sequences are PRHDT and FYEKMQ (reference sequence). The CDR3 spells CGSSEDRVGGYTF. The CDR3 region has the DNA TGTGGCAGCAGCGAAGACAGGGTTGGTGGCTACACCTTC.

This clonotype showed up just a few times. V and J are TRBV5-6 and TRBJ1-1; D is unclear. The ends were cut back, 3 bases at V and 0 bases at J, with 12 bases in the middle. The CDR3 contains 15 residues. The germline V gene has CDR1 SGHDT and CDR2 YYEEEE. CDR3 sequence: CASSSFRAMNTEAFF. CDR3 nucleotides: TGTGCCAGCAGCTCCTTCCGGGCTATGAACACTGAAGCTTTCTTT.

The table lists this clonotype with many counts. The chain recombines TRBV28 with TRBJ1-1; no reliable D call. This CDR3 is 14 amino acids long. Between the trimmed V and J ends, which lost 3 bases and 5 bases, there was a span of 13 bases. Germline values: CDR1 MDHEN, CDR2 SYDVKM. The CDR3, as DNA: TGTGCCAGCAGTTTTCCGGAAGTCAGGACTGAAGCTTTCTTT. Amino acids: CASSFPEVRTEAFF.

This clonotype has more than one count but fewer than ten. Written as DNA, the CDR3 is TGTGCCAGCAGCCTGACAGGGAACCCCTACGAGCAGTACTTC. It specifies CASSLTGNPYEQYF. The chain joins TRBV7-9 to TRBJ2-7; 7 positions match TRBD1. The CDR3 length is 14 residues. The V segment lost 5 bases and the J segment 2 bases; nucleotides outside the gene matches: 6. Germline-derived CDR1 and CDR2 are SEHNR and FQNEAQ (reference sequence).

V usage is TRBV6-5 and J usage is TRBJ1-6; the D gene is possibly TRBD1 (6 bases). Germline CDR1 MNHEY, CDR2 SVGAGI. The CDR3 is 16 residues long. V was shortened by 6 bases and J by 4 bases, with 16 bases between the two germline ends. The DNA of the CDR3 is TGTGCCAGCAGAAGCCCCAGGGGAGAGTATAATTCACCCCTCCACTTT. Amino acid sequence: CASRSPRGEYNSPLHF.

This clonotype was detected only a few times. The chain links TRBV14 to TRBJ1-6; D unresolved. Trimming took 0 bases from V and 9 from J, leaving 9 bases between them. Germline loops: CDR1 SGHDN, CDR2 FVKESK. The CDR3 totals 14 residues. Here the CDR3 DNA reads TGTGCCAGCAGCCAAGATGGGGTAGGTTCACCCCTCCACTTT. Its translation: CASSQDGVGSPLHF.

This clonotype was observed a handful of times. The chain has TRBV24-1 and TRBJ1-5; D ambiguous. This CDR3 has 13 residues. Trimming left V 7 bases short and J 5 bases short, with 11 bases between. Per germline, CDR1 KGHDR and CDR2 SFDVKD. Here the CDR3 DNA reads TGTGCCACCAGAAGGGATGGTTATCAGCCCCAGCATTTT. It specifies CATRRDGYQPQHF.

The rearrangement joins TRBV28 to TRBJ2-3; 9 bases line up with TRBD2. The CDR3 runs to 17 residues. Germline V lookup: CDR1 MDHEN, CDR2 SYDVKM. The V segment lost 6 bases and the J segment 4 bases; nucleotides outside the gene matches: 14. The DNA of the CDR3 is TGTGCCAGCAGCCTCGCGACGCGGGGGGGCCGGCCAGATACGCAGTATTTT. Amino acid sequence: CASSLATRGGRPDTQYF.

This clonotype was observed a handful of times. V usage is TRBV7-9 and J usage is TRBJ2-7, with TRBD1 matching over 7 bases. Looked up from germline, CDR1 is SEHNR and CDR2 is FQNEAQ (reference sequence). V shed 6 bases and J 4 bases; nucleotides not matched to a gene: 12. This CDR3 has 15 residues. The CDR3 DNA follows: TGTGCCAGCAGTGCCGAGACAGGGTATCGGTACGAGCAGTACTTC. This translates into CASSAETGYRYEQYF.

The V and J genes are TRBV11-2 and TRBJ2-2; the D is unclear. Germline lookup yields CDR1 SGHAT and CDR2 FQNNGV. The CDR3 consists of 11 residues. Trimming left V 4 bases short and J 7 bases short, with 4 bases between. CDR3: CASSSDGELFF. The CDR3 bases are TGTGCCAGCAGCTCGGACGGGGAGCTGTTTTTT. Looking up the rest from reference TRBV11-2 and TRBJ2-2 gives the full variable domain: EAGVAQSPRYKIIEKRQSVAFWCNPISGHATLYWYQQILGQGPKLLIQFQNNGVVDDSQLPKDRFSAERLKGVDSTLKIQPAKLEDSAVYLCASSSDGELFFGEGSRLTVL.

The V and J genes are TRBV7-9 and TRBJ2-7; 7 nucleotides align to TRBD2. V dropped 11 bases and J dropped 2; count of bases not matched to a gene: 3. Germline V gene sequence: CDR1 SEHNR, CDR2 FQNEAQ (reference sequence). There are 11 residues in the CDR3. The CDR3 coding sequence is TGTGCCGACCGGGGGGCCTACGAGCAGTACTTC. Encoded protein: CADRGAYEQYF.

The J gene is TRBJ2-3, the V gene TRBV2; D remains unclear. Germline lookup yields CDR1 SNHLY and CDR2 FYNNEI. Trimming shortened V by 6 bases and J by 10 bases, and 8 bases separated the two germline ends. The CDR3 consists of 10 residues. CDR3 region: CASRGQAQYF. The CDR3 DNA follows: TGTGCCAGCAGGGGCCAGGCGCAGTATTTT.

The DNA for the CDR3 is TGTGCCACCAGCGGGGGGGTGGGCGCTGGAAACACCATATATTTT. This gives the protein CATSGGVGAGNTIYF. The rearrangement uses TRBV15 and TRBJ1-3, with D possibly being TRBD1 (5 bases). V was clipped by 5 bases and J by 2 bases, with 13 bases between them. The germline V gene encodes CDR1 LNHNV and CDR2 YYDKDF (reference sequence). This CDR3 is built from 15 residues.

The chain carries TRBV3-1 and TRBJ2-1, with 9 nucleotides matching TRBD2. The CDR3 is made up of 18 amino acids. The J segment lost 12 bases and the V segment lost 0 bases, leaving 18 bases of the junction unmatched. From germline, CDR1 is LGHDT and CDR2 YNNKEL (reference sequence). The CDR3 is CASSQDRDVAGDGFGQFF. CDR3 coding DNA: TGTGCCAGCAGCCAAGATAGGGACGTAGCGGGGGACGGGTTTGGGCAGTTCTTC.

This clonotype was seen repeatedly, ten times or more. This sequence joins TRBV4-1 and TRBJ2-7; D may be TRBD2 (5 bases). The CDR3 sequence is 14 residues long. Germline CDR1 and CDR2: MGHRA and YSYEKL. V gave up 2 bases and J gave up 1 base, with 9 bases separating them. DNA for the CDR3: TGCGCCAGCAGCCAAACCGGGGTTTCCTACGAGCAGTACTTC. Protein: CASSQTGVSYEQYF.

This clonotype was seen a handful of times. The chain links TRBV20-1 to TRBJ2-7, with a possible D match to TRBD2 (5 bases). The germline V gene has CDR1 DFQATT and CDR2 SNEGSKA (reference sequence). The CDR3 consists of 14 residues. Trimming pared 2 bases from V and 4 bases from J, leaving 15 bases between. The CDR3 loop reads CSARPRADPYEQYF. In nucleotides, the CDR3 is TGCAGTGCTAGACCCCGAGCGGACCCTTACGAGCAGTACTTC.

This chain links TRBV9 with TRBJ2-6; the D gene is possibly TRBD2 (5 bases). The germline V gene encodes CDR1 SGDLS and CDR2 YYNGEE. The CDR3 sequence is 14 residues long. With 3 bases removed from V and 4 bases from J, the gap between germline ends came to 8 bases. CDR3 in DNA: TGTGCCAGCAGCGGGACGGGAGGGGCCAACGTCCTGACTTTC. Amino acids: CASSGTGGANVLTF.

Regarding this clonotype: No conserved phenylalanine or tryptophan is present at the end of the CDR3, so a read error is the likely explanation. The limits of the CDR3 on the DNA are not certain, so only TCRdb's listed CDR3 is given. The gene calls are TRBV28 and TRBJ2-7. The CDR3 is 14 amino acids long, termini counted. The germline V gene has CDR1 MDHEN and CDR2 SYDVKM. The CDR3 spells CASRDTKSSLEEYC.

This chain links TRBV10-3 with TRBJ2-3; 9 positions match TRBD1. The CDR3 runs to 15 residues. The V segment lost 2 bases and the J segment 6 bases; nucleotides outside the gene matches: 6. Germline CDR1 ENHRY, CDR2 SYGVKD. CDR3 DNA: TGTGCCATCAGTGAGGACCTAGACAGGGGGGATACGCAGTATTTT. Translated: CAISEDLDRGDTQYF.